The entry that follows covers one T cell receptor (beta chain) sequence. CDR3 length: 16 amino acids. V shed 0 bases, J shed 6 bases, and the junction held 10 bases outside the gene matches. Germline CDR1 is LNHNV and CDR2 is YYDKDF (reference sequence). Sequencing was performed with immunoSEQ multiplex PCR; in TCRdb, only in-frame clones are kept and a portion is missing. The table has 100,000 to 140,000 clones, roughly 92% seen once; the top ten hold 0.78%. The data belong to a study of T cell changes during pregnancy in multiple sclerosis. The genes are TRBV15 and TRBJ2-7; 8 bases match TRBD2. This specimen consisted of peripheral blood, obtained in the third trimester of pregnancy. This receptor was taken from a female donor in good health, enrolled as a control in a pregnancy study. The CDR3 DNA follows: TGTGCCACCAGCAGAGATAGCGGGGCCTATGGGGTCGAGCAGTACTTC. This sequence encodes CATSRDSGAYGVEQYF.